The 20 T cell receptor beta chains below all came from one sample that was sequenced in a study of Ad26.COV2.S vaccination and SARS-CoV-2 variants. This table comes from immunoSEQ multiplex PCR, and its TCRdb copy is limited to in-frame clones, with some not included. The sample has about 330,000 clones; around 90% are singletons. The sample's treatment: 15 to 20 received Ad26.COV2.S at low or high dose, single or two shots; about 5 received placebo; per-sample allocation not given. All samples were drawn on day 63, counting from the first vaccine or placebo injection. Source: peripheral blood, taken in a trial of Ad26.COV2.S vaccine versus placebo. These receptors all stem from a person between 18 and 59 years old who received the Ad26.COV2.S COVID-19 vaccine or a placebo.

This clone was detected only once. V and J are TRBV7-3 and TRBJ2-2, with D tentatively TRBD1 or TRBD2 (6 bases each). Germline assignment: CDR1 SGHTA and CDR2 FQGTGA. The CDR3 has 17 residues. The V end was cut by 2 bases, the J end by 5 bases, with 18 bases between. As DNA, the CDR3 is TGTGCCAGCAGCTTAGGTCCGGGGGCAAGGGGAACCGGGGAGCTGTTTTTT. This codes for CASSLGPGARGTGELFF.

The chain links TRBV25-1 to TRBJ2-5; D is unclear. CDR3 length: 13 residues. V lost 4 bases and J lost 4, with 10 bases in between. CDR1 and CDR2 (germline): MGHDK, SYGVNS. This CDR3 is CASSGGPRETQYF. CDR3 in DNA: TGTGCCAGCAGTGGAGGTCCTAGAGAGACCCAGTACTTC.

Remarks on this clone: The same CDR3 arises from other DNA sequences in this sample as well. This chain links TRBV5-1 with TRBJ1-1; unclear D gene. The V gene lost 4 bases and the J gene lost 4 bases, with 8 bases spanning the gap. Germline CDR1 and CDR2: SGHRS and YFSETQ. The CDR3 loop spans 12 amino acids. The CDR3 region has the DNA TGCGCCAGCAGCGATGATCGCACTGAAGCTTTCTTT. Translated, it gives CASSDDRTEAFF.

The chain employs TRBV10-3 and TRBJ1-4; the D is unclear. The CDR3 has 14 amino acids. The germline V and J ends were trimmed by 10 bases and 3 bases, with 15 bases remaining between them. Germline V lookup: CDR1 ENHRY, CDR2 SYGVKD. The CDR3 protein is CATRGGSANEKLFF. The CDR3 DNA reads TGTGCCACCAGAGGCGGGTCGGCTAATGAAAAACTGTTTTTT.

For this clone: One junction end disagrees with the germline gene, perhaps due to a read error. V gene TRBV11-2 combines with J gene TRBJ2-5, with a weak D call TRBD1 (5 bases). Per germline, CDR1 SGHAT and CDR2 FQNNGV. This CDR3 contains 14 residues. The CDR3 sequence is CASSLDRFQETQYF. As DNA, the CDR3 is TGTGCCAGCAGCCTAGACAGATTCCAAGAGACCCAGTACTTC.

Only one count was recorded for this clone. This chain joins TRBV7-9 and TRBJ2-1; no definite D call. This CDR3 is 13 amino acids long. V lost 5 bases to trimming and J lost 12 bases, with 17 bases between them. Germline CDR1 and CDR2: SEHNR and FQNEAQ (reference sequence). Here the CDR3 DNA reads TGTGCCAGCAGCGCTGCCGTGCCGGCCATGCAGTTCTTC. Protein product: CASSAAVPAMQFF. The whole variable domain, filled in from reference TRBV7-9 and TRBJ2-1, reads DTGVSQNPRHKITKRGQNVTFRCDPISEHNRLYWYRQTLGQGPEFLTYFQNEAQLEKSRLLSDRFSAERPKGSFSTLEIQRTEQGDSAMYLCASSAAVPAMQFFGPGTRLTVL.

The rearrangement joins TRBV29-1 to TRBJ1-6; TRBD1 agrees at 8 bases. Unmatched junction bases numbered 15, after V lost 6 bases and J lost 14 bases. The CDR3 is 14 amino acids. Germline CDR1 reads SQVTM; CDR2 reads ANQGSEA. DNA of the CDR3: TGCAGCGTGATAGTAGCGGGACAGGCTCCCTCCCTCCACTTT. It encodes CSVIVAGQAPSLHF.

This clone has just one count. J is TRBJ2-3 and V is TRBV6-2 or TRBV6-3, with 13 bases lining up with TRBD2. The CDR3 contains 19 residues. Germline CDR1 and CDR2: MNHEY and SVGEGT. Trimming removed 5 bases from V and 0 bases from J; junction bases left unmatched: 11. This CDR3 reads CASSKPGLAGFPSTDTQYF. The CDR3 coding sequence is TGTGCCAGCAGTAAACCGGGACTAGCGGGATTTCCTAGCACAGATACGCAGTATTTT.

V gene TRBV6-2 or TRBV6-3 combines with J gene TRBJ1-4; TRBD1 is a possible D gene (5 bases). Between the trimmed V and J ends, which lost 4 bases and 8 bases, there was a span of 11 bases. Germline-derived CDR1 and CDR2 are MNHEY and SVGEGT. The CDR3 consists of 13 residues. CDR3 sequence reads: CASSSLGPEKLFF. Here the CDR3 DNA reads TGTGCCAGCAGTTCCCTGGGGCCCGAAAAACTGTTTTTT.

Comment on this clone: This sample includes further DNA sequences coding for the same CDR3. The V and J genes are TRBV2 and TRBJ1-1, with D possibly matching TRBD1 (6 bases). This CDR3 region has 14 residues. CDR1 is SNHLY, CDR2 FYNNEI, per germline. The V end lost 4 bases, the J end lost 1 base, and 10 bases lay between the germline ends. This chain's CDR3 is CASSGQGRNTEAFF. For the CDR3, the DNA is TGTGCCAGCAGTGGTCAGGGGCGGAACACTGAAGCTTTCTTT. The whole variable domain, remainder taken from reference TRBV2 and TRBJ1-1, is EPEVTQTPSHQVTQMGQEVILRCVPISNHLYFYWYRQILGQKVEFLVSFYNNEISEKSEIFDDQFSVERPDGSNFTLKIRSTKLEDSAMYFCASSGQGRNTEAFFGQGTRLTVV.

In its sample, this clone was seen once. The CDR3 DNA reads as TGTGCCAGCAGTGGGACAGGGGGTCAGCCCCAGCATTTT. This codes for CASSGTGGQPQHF. The J gene is TRBJ1-5, the V gene TRBV6-2 or TRBV6-3; 11 bases are shared with TRBD1. The CDR3 runs 13 residues. In germline, CDR1 is MNHEY, CDR2 SVGEGT. V dropped 5 bases and J dropped 6; count of bases not matched to a gene: 0.

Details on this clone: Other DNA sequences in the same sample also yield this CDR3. CDR3 protein: CASSLGGLNTEAFF. Here the CDR3 DNA reads TGTGCCAGCAGCCTTGGGGGCCTGAACACTGAAGCTTTCTTT. This sequence joins TRBV7-2 and TRBJ1-1; a weak D match, TRBD1 (6 bases). This CDR3 spans 14 amino acids. V lost 5 bases and J 0 bases, leaving 10 bases between the germline ends. The germline gives CDR1 SGHTA, CDR2 FQGNSA.

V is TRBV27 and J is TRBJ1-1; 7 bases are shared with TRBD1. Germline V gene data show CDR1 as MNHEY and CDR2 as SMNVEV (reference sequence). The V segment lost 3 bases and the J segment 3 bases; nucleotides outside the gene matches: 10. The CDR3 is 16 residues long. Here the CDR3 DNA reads TGTGCCAGCAGTTTCCGGACAGGAGAACTCGACACTGAAGCTTTCTTT. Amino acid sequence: CASSFRTGELDTEAFF.

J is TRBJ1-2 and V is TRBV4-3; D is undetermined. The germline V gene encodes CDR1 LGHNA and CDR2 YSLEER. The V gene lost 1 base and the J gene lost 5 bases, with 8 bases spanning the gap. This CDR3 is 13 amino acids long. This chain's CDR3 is CASSQASGYGYTF. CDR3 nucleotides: TGCGCCAGCAGCCAAGCGAGCGGGTATGGCTACACCTTC.

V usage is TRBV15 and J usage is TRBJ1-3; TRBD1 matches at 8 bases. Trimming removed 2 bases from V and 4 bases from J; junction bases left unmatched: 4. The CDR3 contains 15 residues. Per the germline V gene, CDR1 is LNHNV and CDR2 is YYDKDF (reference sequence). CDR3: CATSRRDRLGNTIYF. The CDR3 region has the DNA TGTGCCACCAGCAGAAGGGACAGGCTGGGAAACACCATATATTTT.

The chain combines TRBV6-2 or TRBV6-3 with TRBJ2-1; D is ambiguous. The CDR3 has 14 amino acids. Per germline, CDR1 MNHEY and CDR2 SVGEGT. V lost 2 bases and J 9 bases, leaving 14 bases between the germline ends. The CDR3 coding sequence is TGTGCCAGCAGTTACGAGCCACCGTCCGGTGAGCAGTTCTTC. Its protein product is CASSYEPPSGEQFF.

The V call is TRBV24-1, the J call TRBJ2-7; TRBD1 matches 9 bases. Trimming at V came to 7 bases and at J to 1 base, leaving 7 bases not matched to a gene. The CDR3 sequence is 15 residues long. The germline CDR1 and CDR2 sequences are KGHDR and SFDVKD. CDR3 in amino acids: CATSTGQGPSYEQYF. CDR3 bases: TGTGCCACCAGCACAGGACAGGGGCCTTCCTACGAGCAGTACTTC.

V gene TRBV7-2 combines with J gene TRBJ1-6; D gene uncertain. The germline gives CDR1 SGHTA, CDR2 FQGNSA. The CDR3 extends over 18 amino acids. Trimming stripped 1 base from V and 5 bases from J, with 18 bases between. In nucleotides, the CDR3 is TGTGCCAGCAGCTTAGGACGTCAGTTGGGCATTAATAATTCACCCCTCCACTTT. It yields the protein CASSLGRQLGINNSPLHF.

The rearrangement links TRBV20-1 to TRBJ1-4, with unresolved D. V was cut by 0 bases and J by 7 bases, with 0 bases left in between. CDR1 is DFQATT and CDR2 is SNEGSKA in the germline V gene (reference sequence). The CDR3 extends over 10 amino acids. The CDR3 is CSARDEKLFF. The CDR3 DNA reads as TGCAGTGCTAGAGATGAAAAACTGTTTTTT.

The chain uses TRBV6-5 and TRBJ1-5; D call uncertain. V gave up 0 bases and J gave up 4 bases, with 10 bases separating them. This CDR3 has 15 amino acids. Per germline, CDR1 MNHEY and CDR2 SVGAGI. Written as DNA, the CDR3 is TGTGCCAGCAGTTACTCATCAGGCTTGAATCAGCCCCAGCATTTT. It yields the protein CASSYSSGLNQPQHF.